A single sample is the source of the 18 T cell receptor beta chains below, sequenced in a study of graft-versus-host responses after intestinal transplantation. Each mixed lymphocyte reaction held roughly 200,000 CFSE-labeled responders and roughly 200,000 irradiated violet-dye-labeled stimulators. Using immunoSEQ multiplex PCR, the repertoire was profiled, and TCRdb retains in-frame clones only, with some absent. The table lists under 20,000 clones, under 45% of them singletons. Specimen: alloreactive CD8+ T cells from a mixed lymphocyte reaction culture, collected before intestinal transplant. Subset: CFSE-low proliferating T cells sorted from roughly six-day pre-transplant mixed lymphocyte reaction (GvH or HvG direction). These TCRs come from a human patient who received an intestinal transplant.

This clone occurred once. The chain has TRBV7-8 and TRBJ2-5, with 10 nucleotides matching TRBD1. This CDR3 spans 17 amino acids. From germline, CDR1 is SGHVS and CDR2 FQNEAQ. Losses at the gene ends were 8 bases for V and 5 bases for J; bases not matched to a gene: 17. DNA of the CDR3: TGTGCCAGCCAAGAAGGAGTACTGGGACAGGGGTTGGAGACCCAGTACTTC. Protein: CASQEGVLGQGLETQYF. Full variable domain (outside the CDR3, taken from reference TRBV7-8 and TRBJ2-5): GAGVSQSPRYKVAKRGQDVALRCDPISGHVSLFWYQQALGQGPEFLTYFQNEAQLDKSGLPSDRFFAERPEGSVSTLKIQRTQQEDSAVYLCASQEGVLGQGLETQYFGPGTRLLVL.

This chain links TRBV7-9 with TRBJ2-7, with a possible D match to TRBD1 (6 bases). CDR1 and CDR2 from the germline V gene are SEHNR and FQNEAQ (reference sequence). The CDR3 is 16 residues long. Trimming left V 1 base short and J 1 base short, with 14 bases between. CDR3 nucleotide sequence: TGTGCCAGCAGCTTAGGTCCGCAGGGGCCTTCCTACGAGCAGTACTTC. This translates into CASSLGPQGPSYEQYF.

Only a few counts were recorded for this clone. The CDR3 DNA is TGTGCCAGCAGTCCCCCGGGAGGGGGGCCTCACGAGCAGTACTTC. Translating gives CASSPPGGGPHEQYF. The V and J genes are TRBV6-5 and TRBJ2-7, with 8 positions matching TRBD2. The CDR3 totals 15 residues. Germline V gene data show CDR1 as MNHEY and CDR2 as SVGAGI. V gave up 5 bases and J gave up 5 bases; unmatched junction bases: 11.

A few counts support this clone. Written as DNA, the CDR3 is TGTGCCAGTAGTATTGGGTTAGGAACGCAGTATTTT. This codes for CASSIGLGTQYF. V gene TRBV19 combines with J gene TRBJ2-3; D is undetermined. The V end was cut by 3 bases, the J end by 9 bases, with 10 bases between. The germline gives CDR1 LNHDA, CDR2 SQIVND (reference sequence). The CDR3 is 12 residues long.

A few counts support this clone. The rearrangement joins TRBV27 to TRBJ2-7; 9 nucleotides agree with TRBD1. V was pared by 7 bases and J by 4 bases, with 8 bases of the junction left unmatched. The CDR3 runs to 14 residues. Germline CDR1 reads MNHEY; CDR2 reads SMNVEV (reference sequence). The CDR3 bases are TGTGCCAGCAAATTGCTCGGGACAGGGTACGAGCAGTACTTC. It encodes CASKLLGTGYEQYF.

The V call is TRBV7-8, the J call TRBJ2-2, with D tentatively TRBD2 (5 bases). CDR1 and CDR2 from the germline V gene are SGHVS and FQNEAQ. CDR3 size: 17 residues. Trimming removed 2 bases from V and 3 bases from J, with 16 bases in between. The CDR3 DNA is TGTGCCAGCAGCTTAAAGTGGCGAGAAGCGGACACCGGGGAGCTGTTTTTT. It codes for CASSLKWREADTGELFF.

The rearrangement links TRBV6-1 to TRBJ1-2; D remains unclear. The CDR3 consists of 12 residues. The germline V gene encodes CDR1 MNHNS and CDR2 SASEGT. V lost 4 bases, J lost 4 bases, and 7 bases lay in between. This CDR3 is CASSASGYGYTF. CDR3 bases: TGTGCCAGCAGTGCCTCAGGCTATGGCTACACCTTC.

This chain joins TRBV28 and TRBJ2-1; D ambiguous. V was shortened by 5 bases and J by 8 bases, with 22 bases between the two germline ends. The CDR3 is made up of 16 amino acids. Germline V gives CDR1 MDHEN, CDR2 SYDVKM. The CDR3 loop is CASSPNLDTHRDEQFF. The CDR3 coding sequence is TGTGCCAGCAGTCCGAACTTGGATACCCACCGTGATGAGCAGTTCTTC.

The genes are TRBV7-9 and TRBJ2-7, with no clear D. CDR3 length: 14 residues. Between the trimmed V and J ends, which lost 0 bases and 0 bases, there was a span of 6 bases. Germline assignment: CDR1 SEHNR and CDR2 FQNEAQ (reference sequence). In nucleotides, the CDR3 is TGTGCCAGCAGCTTAGCCAGGAGCTCCTACGAGCAGTACTTC. Translating gives CASSLARSSYEQYF.

The rearrangement joins TRBV5-1 to TRBJ2-5; D call uncertain. This CDR3 spans 13 amino acids. The germline V and J ends were trimmed by 0 bases and 3 bases, with 6 bases remaining between them. Germline V gene lookup returns CDR1 SGHRS and CDR2 YFSETQ. The CDR3 loop reads CASSLAWEETQYF. CDR3 bases: TGCGCCAGCAGCTTGGCCTGGGAAGAGACCCAGTACTTC.

The chain employs TRBV12-5 and TRBJ2-1; D unclear. Germline V CDR1 and CDR2: LGHNT, FRNRAP. This CDR3 has 17 amino acids. V was shortened by 6 bases and J by 1 base, with 19 bases between the two germline ends. The CDR3, as DNA: TGTGCTAGTGGCTCCCCCAGAATCCGATGGTCCTACAATGAGCAGTTCTTC. This translates into CASGSPRIRWSYNEQFF.

This clone was seen more than once but under ten times. This sequence joins TRBV27 and TRBJ2-1; tentatively, D is TRBD1 (6 bases). The V and J ends lost 0 bases and 6 bases respectively, with 12 bases between them. Germline CDR1 reads MNHEY; CDR2 reads SMNVEV (reference sequence). CDR3 size: 15 residues. CDR3 protein: CASSLSWTVFNEQFF. DNA of the CDR3: TGTGCCAGCAGTTTATCGTGGACAGTCTTCAATGAGCAGTTCTTC.

The J gene is TRBJ2-3, the V gene TRBV2, with unresolved D. Germline-derived CDR1 and CDR2 are SNHLY and FYNNEI. The length of the CDR3 is 16 residues. Deletions cut 6 bases from V and 0 bases from J, with 16 bases between. CDR3 protein: CASSARAATSTDTQYF. CDR3 nucleotide sequence: TGTGCCAGCAGCGCCCGGGCGGCCACTAGCACAGATACGCAGTATTTT.

The chain has TRBV14 and TRBJ1-1; perhaps TRBD1 as D (5 bases). Germline V gene lookup returns CDR1 SGHDN and CDR2 FVKESK. Trimming took off 4 bases at V and 4 bases at J, with 13 bases between the two ends. CDR3 length: 14 amino acids. CDR3 amino acids: CASSRDVRGTEAFF. CDR3 nucleotides: TGTGCCAGCAGCCGAGATGTGAGGGGCACTGAAGCTTTCTTT. Full variable domain (missing parts from reference TRBV14 and TRBJ1-1): EAGVTQFPSHSVIEKGQTVTLRCDPISGHDNLYWYRRVMGKEIKFLLHFVKESKQDESGMPNNRFLAERTGGTYSTLKVQPAELEDSGVYFCASSRDVRGTEAFFGQGTRLTVV.

This clone was observed a few times. The gene calls are TRBV6-6 and TRBJ1-5; D call uncertain. CDR1 MNHNY and CDR2 SVGAGI come from the germline V gene (reference sequence). This CDR3 region has 15 residues. The germline V and J ends were trimmed by 6 bases and 1 base, with 13 bases remaining between them. CDR3 protein: CASRSGTMSNQPQHF. In DNA, the CDR3 is TGTGCCAGCAGGTCGGGTACAATGAGCAATCAGCCCCAGCATTTT.

There are a few counts of this clone. The chain couples TRBV4-3 to TRBJ2-3, with TRBD2 identical over 7 bases. The V gene end was trimmed by 0 bases and the J gene end by 0 bases; junction bases not matched to a gene: 3. Per germline, CDR1 LGHNA and CDR2 YSLEER. CDR3 length equals 16 residues. The CDR3 coding sequence is TGCGCCAGCAGCCAAGATCCAGCGGGGAGCACAGATACGCAGTATTTT. The encoded protein is CASSQDPAGSTDTQYF.

This clone was counted a few times. The chain carries TRBV5-5 and TRBJ2-1; 9 bases align to TRBD2. V shed 2 bases, J shed 8 bases, and the junction held 17 bases outside the gene matches. The germline V gene encodes CDR1 SGHKS and CDR2 YYEKEE (reference sequence). The CDR3 runs to 18 residues. CDR3 in DNA: TGTGCCAGCAGCTTTCCACATTCCCGGGCTAGCGGGAACGATGAGCAGTTCTTC. Translation gives CASSFPHSRASGNDEQFF.

The CDR3 nucleotides read TGTGCCAGCAGCCATACCCCCTTAGACCGCAACACCGGGGAGCTGTTTTTT. It codes for CASSHTPLDRNTGELFF. The chain recombines TRBV28 with TRBJ2-2, with D hard to call. V was pared by 6 bases and J by 2 bases, with 19 bases between. The CDR3 extends over 17 amino acids. Germline V gene sequence: CDR1 MDHEN, CDR2 SYDVKM.